This passage covers 32 T cell receptor beta chains from one sample sequenced in a study of STAT3 mutations in large granular lymphocyte leukemia. Findings of the study overall: In T-cell large granular lymphocyte leukemia, about half of patients showed multiple immunodominant subclonotypes.

The antigens for these receptors are not known. The table came from immunoSEQ multiplex PCR; TCRdb's copy has only in-frame clones and leaves some out. The table has roughly 31,000 clones, about 80% seen once. Specimen: peripheral blood mononuclear cells. These receptors were collected from a woman aged 50 to 65 with T-cell large granular lymphocyte leukemia. Some clones in this sample may be carry-over from other donors' samples.

V is TRBV7-2 and J is TRBJ2-2; D might be TRBD2 (5 bases). CDR1 is SGHTA, CDR2 FQGNSA, per germline. The length of the CDR3 is 15 residues. V lost 3 bases, J lost 2 bases, and 10 bases lay in between. CDR3 amino acids: CASSLRLTNTGELFF. DNA of the CDR3: TGTGCCAGCAGCTTGAGACTAACTAACACCGGGGAGCTGTTTTTT.

The chain couples TRBV6-5 to TRBJ2-5; no reliable D call. This CDR3 is built from 10 residues. V was cut by 8 bases and J by 3 bases, with 4 bases left in between. Germline V CDR1 and CDR2: MNHEY, SVGAGI. The CDR3 DNA reads as TGTGCCAGCGGAGAAGAGACCCAGTACTTC. This encodes CASGEETQYF.

The table lists this clone with a count of one. The V and J genes are TRBV29-1 and TRBJ1-1; 7 bases are a match to TRBD1. Germline lookup yields CDR1 SQVTM and CDR2 ANQGSEA. This CDR3 comprises 14 residues. V trimming: 4 bases; J trimming: 4 bases; junction bases outside the gene matches: 9. The CDR3 DNA reads as TGCAGCGTTGGATACAGGGGAGAGGGCACTGAAGCTTTCTTT. Encoded protein: CSVGYRGEGTEAFF.

The chain has TRBV7-3 and TRBJ2-7; D remains unclear. The germline V gene encodes CDR1 SGHTA and CDR2 FQGTGA. Trimming cost V 1 base and J 4 bases, with 8 bases left between them. This CDR3 contains 13 residues. The CDR3 here is CASSLIMGYEQYF. The DNA of the CDR3 is TGTGCCAGCAGCTTAATTATGGGTTACGAGCAGTACTTC.

This clone was picked up a small number of times. This chain uses TRBV28 with TRBJ1-5; possibly TRBD1 for D (5 bases). Germline V gives CDR1 MDHEN, CDR2 SYDVKM. Trimming removed 6 bases from V and 4 bases from J, with 16 bases in between. The CDR3 loop spans 15 amino acids. Here the CDR3 reads CASRNQGIPNQPQHF. As DNA, the CDR3 is TGTGCCAGCAGAAACCAGGGAATCCCAAATCAGCCCCAGCATTTT.

The genes are TRBV2 and TRBJ2-2; D is unclear. Germline CDR1 and CDR2: SNHLY and FYNNEI. This CDR3 region has 13 residues. Trimming removed 9 bases at V and 1 base at J, with 9 bases between. The CDR3 reads CASSPRNTGELFF. The CDR3 DNA sequence: TGTGCCAGTTCACCTAGGAACACCGGGGAGCTGTTTTTT.

V and J are TRBV5-6 and TRBJ2-7, with 8 bases that match TRBD2. The CDR3 is made up of 16 amino acids. The V and J ends lost 3 bases and 4 bases, in that order; junction bases with no gene match: 12. Germline CDR1 is SGHDT and CDR2 is YYEEEE. The CDR3 sequence: CASSYLRGGRGYEQYF. The CDR3 DNA sequence: TGTGCCAGCAGCTACCTCCGGGGGGGGCGCGGGTACGAGCAGTACTTC.

V gene TRBV18 combines with J gene TRBJ2-7; 7 bases are a match to TRBD1. This CDR3 contains 13 residues. V shed 3 bases, J shed 4 bases, and the junction held 3 bases outside the gene matches. CDR1 and CDR2 (germline): KGHSH, LQKENI. The CDR3 reads CASSPDRVYEQYF. CDR3 DNA sequence: TGTGCCAGCTCACCCGACAGGGTTTACGAGCAGTACTTC.

The rearrangement uses TRBV18 and TRBJ2-1; possibly TRBD2 for D (6 bases). CDR1 and CDR2 (germline): KGHSH, LQKENI. V was cut by 3 bases and J by 1 base, with 10 bases left in between. The CDR3 has 15 residues. The CDR3 reads CASSPSGGSYNEQFF. In DNA form, the CDR3 reads TGTGCCAGCTCACCTAGCGGAGGATCCTACAATGAGCAGTTCTTC.

The table lists this clone with a count of one. The chain has TRBV18 and TRBJ2-7; TRBD2 matches at 8 bases. This CDR3 has 15 residues. V was pared by 3 bases and J by 2 bases, with 6 bases of the junction left unmatched. Germline V gene sequence: CDR1 KGHSH, CDR2 LQKENI. CDR3 nucleotides: TGTGCCAGCTCACCGCGAGCAGCGGGAGCCTACGAGCAGTACTTC. Its protein product is CASSPRAAGAYEQYF. Combining the CDR3 with reference TRBV18 and TRBJ2-7 gives the whole variable domain NAGVMQNPRHLVRRRGQEARLRCSPMKGHSHVYWYRQLPEEGLKFMVYLQKENIIDESGMPKERFSAEFPKEGPSILRIQQVVRGDSAAYFCASSPRAAGAYEQYFGPGTRLTVT.

The chain links TRBV5-1 to TRBJ1-2; D is undetermined. CDR1 is SGHRS, CDR2 YFSETQ, per germline. The CDR3 covers 15 residues. V was pared by 0 bases and J by 6 bases, with 15 bases between. CDR3 residues: CASSLAVVGIDGYTF. The CDR3 DNA reads TGCGCCAGCAGCTTGGCCGTTGTGGGAATTGATGGCTACACCTTC.

This chain links TRBV29-1 with TRBJ1-1; D might be TRBD1 (5 bases). Per germline, CDR1 SQVTM and CDR2 ANQGSEA. There are 12 residues in the CDR3. The CDR3 DNA reads as TGCGGCACCGATTTCGCGACAGATGAAGCTTTCTTT. It codes for CGTDFATDEAFF.

This clone is medium-sized (0.01 to 0.1%) within its sample. This chain links TRBV18 with TRBJ2-1, with D tentatively TRBD2 (5 bases). The CDR3 extends over 17 amino acids. Germline-derived CDR1 and CDR2 are KGHSH and LQKENI. Trimming pared 1 base from V and 2 bases from J, leaving 15 bases between. DNA of the CDR3: TGTGCCAGCTCACCACTTAGTCAGCGGAGAACCTACAATGAGCAGTTCTTC. Amino acid sequence: CASSPLSQRRTYNEQFF.

The chain carries TRBV5-1 and TRBJ1-1; 8 bases agree with TRBD1. This CDR3 comprises 15 residues. V shed 4 bases, J shed 0 bases, and the junction held 5 bases outside the gene matches. Germline V gene lookup returns CDR1 SGHRS and CDR2 YFSETQ. CDR3 DNA: TGCGCCAGCAGCCCTGGGACAGGCATGAACACTGAAGCTTTCTTT. Translating gives CASSPGTGMNTEAFF.

This chain links TRBV4-1 with TRBJ2-3; 8 bases line up with TRBD2. V shed 3 bases, J shed 4 bases, and the junction held 9 bases outside the gene matches. CDR3 length: 16 amino acids. Germline CDR1 MGHRA, CDR2 YSYEKL. The CDR3 coding sequence is TGCGCCAGCAGCCAGGGGGACGGGAGGGGCGCAGATACGCAGTATTTT. Its protein is CASSQGDGRGADTQYF.

The gene calls are TRBV7-3 and TRBJ2-1; maybe TRBD2 (6 bases). The CDR3 has 14 amino acids. Trimming removed 6 bases at V and 6 bases at J, with 15 bases between. Per the germline V gene, CDR1 is SGHTA and CDR2 is FQGTGA. The CDR3 here is CASSKGGAGNEQFF. CDR3 nucleotide sequence: TGTGCCAGCAGTAAAGGAGGGGCAGGCAATGAGCAGTTCTTC.

This chain joins TRBV28 and TRBJ2-7, with 8 bases that match TRBD1. The CDR3 runs to 16 residues. Germline V lookup: CDR1 MDHEN, CDR2 SYDVKM. V shed 5 bases and J 1 base; nucleotides not matched to a gene: 10. CDR3: CASSPPGQGRSYEQYF. CDR3 in DNA: TGTGCCAGCAGTCCACCAGGACAGGGTAGGTCCTACGAGCAGTACTTC.

The CDR3 sequence: CASSYTGGLAAYEQYF. DNA for the CDR3: TGCGCCAGCAGTTATACGGGGGGACTAGCGGCCTACGAGCAGTACTTC. The chain links TRBV5-1 to TRBJ2-7, with 11 bases matching TRBD2. V shed 5 bases, J shed 2 bases, and the junction held 9 bases outside the gene matches. Per germline, CDR1 SGHRS and CDR2 YFSETQ. The CDR3 has 16 amino acids.

The chain joins TRBV7-9 to TRBJ2-3, with D hard to call. The germline V and J ends were trimmed by 1 base and 2 bases, with 22 bases remaining between them. Germline V lookup: CDR1 SEHNR, CDR2 FQNEAQ (reference sequence). The CDR3 spans 19 residues. CDR3 sequence (DNA): TGTGCCAGCAGCTTAGGTCCCGGAATCGGACCCAAATCCACAGATACGCAGTATTTT. This gives the protein CASSLGPGIGPKSTDTQYF.

The rearrangement uses TRBV6-6 and TRBJ2-1; tentatively, D is TRBD2 (5 bases). This CDR3 contains 16 residues. In germline, CDR1 is MNHNY, CDR2 SVGAGI (reference sequence). V dropped 2 bases and J dropped 1 base, with 12 bases sitting between them. DNA of the CDR3: TGTGCCAGCAGTTACCCCTTAGCGCAGTCCTACAATGAGCAGTTCTTC. This sequence encodes CASSYPLAQSYNEQFF.

The V call is TRBV18, the J call TRBJ1-2, with D unresolved. The CDR3 covers 17 residues. Germline V gene data show CDR1 as KGHSH and CDR2 as LQKENI. The V end lost 1 base, the J end lost 2 bases, and 17 bases lay between the germline ends. As DNA, the CDR3 is TGTGCCAGCTCACCACTTGATACGCCATCCAAAAACTATGGCTACACCTTC. It encodes CASSPLDTPSKNYGYTF.

V and J are TRBV5-1 and TRBJ1-2, with D possibly matching TRBD1 (5 bases). With 1 base removed from V and 7 bases from J, the gap between germline ends came to 17 bases. CDR3 length: 15 residues. Germline V gene sequence: CDR1 SGHRS, CDR2 YFSETQ. CDR3 region: CASSLSQGMTGGYTF. The CDR3 DNA sequence: TGCGCCAGCAGCTTGTCCCAGGGCATGACGGGTGGCTACACCTTC.

This rearrangement joins TRBV5-1 to TRBJ2-4, with 11 bases aligning to TRBD1. CDR1 is SGHRS, CDR2 YFSETQ, per germline. CDR3 size: 14 residues. Germline trimming cut 0 bases from V and 15 bases from J; bases unmatched to any gene: 8. The DNA of the CDR3 is TGCGCCAGCAGCTTGGCCGGACAGGGGGCGAAAAGGTACTTC. This translates into CASSLAGQGAKRYF.

The chain carries TRBV28 and TRBJ2-1, with TRBD2 matching over 11 bases. Germline loops: CDR1 MDHEN, CDR2 SYDVKM. After removal of 2 bases from V and 9 bases from J, the junction contained 6 bases not matched to a gene. The CDR3 is 15 amino acids. CDR3 nucleotides: TGTGCCAGCAGTTTAGTACTAGCGGGAGTCGGTGAGCAGTTCTTC. Amino acid sequence: CASSLVLAGVGEQFF. The full variable domain, in which reference TRBV28 and TRBJ2-1 provide the parts outside the CDR3, is DVKVTQSSRYLVKRTGEKVFLECVQDMDHENMFWYRQDPGLGLRLIYFSYDVKMKEKGDIPEGYSVSREKKERFSLILESASTNQTSMYLCASSLVLAGVGEQFFGPGTRLTVL.

The chain recombines TRBV18 with TRBJ1-2; the D gene is possibly TRBD1 (6 bases). CDR1 is KGHSH, CDR2 LQKENI, per germline. Trimming stripped 0 bases from V and 5 bases from J, with 13 bases between. The CDR3 spans 15 residues. The chain's CDR3 is CASSPPGGEGYGYTF. CDR3 nucleotides: TGTGCCAGCTCACCACCGGGGGGCGAGGGGTATGGCTACACCTTC.

The genes are TRBV20-1 and TRBJ2-1, with D hard to call. CDR1 is DFQATT and CDR2 is SNEGSKA in the germline V gene (reference sequence). This CDR3 contains 11 residues. With 4 bases removed from V and 15 bases from J, the gap between germline ends came to 16 bases. Here the CDR3 reads CSANLPSLPFF. DNA for the CDR3: TGCAGTGCTAATCTTCCTAGTCTACCGTTCTTC.

This chain connects TRBV6-6 to TRBJ2-2; D could derive from TRBD1 or TRBD2 (5 bases each). The germline V gene has CDR1 MNHNY and CDR2 SVGAGI (reference sequence). Trimming cost V 2 bases and J 7 bases, with 14 bases left between them. This CDR3 is built from 15 residues. CDR3 nucleotide sequence: TGTGCCAGCAGTTACAGAGGGGCAGTTGGCGGGGAGCTGTTTTTT. Protein sequence: CASSYRGAVGGELFF.

The rearrangement joins TRBV30 to TRBJ2-1; possibly TRBD1 or TRBD2 for D (5 bases each). The V end was cut by 2 bases, the J end by 6 bases, with 14 bases between. Germline values: CDR1 GTSNPN, CDR2 SVGIG (reference sequence). The CDR3 totals 14 residues. CDR3 in amino acids: CAWSKEVGPNEQFF. The CDR3 bases are TGTGCCTGGAGTAAAGAAGTGGGACCCAATGAGCAGTTCTTC.

J is TRBJ2-7 and V is TRBV7-8, with D possibly matching TRBD2 (6 bases). The germline V gene encodes CDR1 SGHVS and CDR2 FQNEAQ. V was shortened by 2 bases and J by 3 bases, with 17 bases between the two germline ends. The CDR3 runs 16 residues. DNA for the CDR3: TGTGCCAGCAGCTTAAACCGGCAGGGAGGATTCTACGAGCAGTACTTC. Translated, it gives CASSLNRQGGFYEQYF.

This clone turned up a few times. The V call is TRBV14, the J call TRBJ2-3; no clear D gene. The CDR3 is 13 amino acids. Trimming removed 8 bases from V and 2 bases from J, with 11 bases in between. Germline V lookup: CDR1 SGHDN, CDR2 FVKESK. CDR3 residues: CASALQYTDTQYF. The CDR3 coding sequence is TGTGCCAGCGCGTTGCAGTACACAGATACGCAGTATTTT.

The genes are TRBV7-2 and TRBJ2-7; TRBD2 is a possible D gene (5 bases). The V gene lost 5 bases and the J gene lost 0 bases, with 17 bases spanning the gap. This CDR3 is built from 16 residues. Germline CDR1 SGHTA, CDR2 FQGNSA. The CDR3 coding sequence is TGTGCCAGCAGCCGCTCAGGAGGTAGCGTCTCCTACGAGCAGTACTTC. Its translation is CASSRSGGSVSYEQYF.

Comment on this clone: One end of the junction is discordant with germline, which a read error may explain. J is TRBJ2-7 and V is TRBV5-1; 11 bases are a match to TRBD2. CDR3 size: 14 residues. Germline V CDR1 and CDR2: SGHRS, YFSETQ. CDR3 DNA sequence: TGCGCCAGCAGCCGGGGGGACTCGGGACTAGCGGAGCTATTC. It is translated as CASSRGDSGLAELF. Drawing the rest from reference TRBV5-1 and TRBJ2-7, the complete variable domain is KAGVTQTPRYLIKTRGQQVTLSCSPISGHRSVSWYQQTPGQGLQFLFEYFSETQRNKGNFPGRFSGRQFSNSRSEMNVSTLELGDSALYLCASSRGDSGLAELFGPGTRLTVT.